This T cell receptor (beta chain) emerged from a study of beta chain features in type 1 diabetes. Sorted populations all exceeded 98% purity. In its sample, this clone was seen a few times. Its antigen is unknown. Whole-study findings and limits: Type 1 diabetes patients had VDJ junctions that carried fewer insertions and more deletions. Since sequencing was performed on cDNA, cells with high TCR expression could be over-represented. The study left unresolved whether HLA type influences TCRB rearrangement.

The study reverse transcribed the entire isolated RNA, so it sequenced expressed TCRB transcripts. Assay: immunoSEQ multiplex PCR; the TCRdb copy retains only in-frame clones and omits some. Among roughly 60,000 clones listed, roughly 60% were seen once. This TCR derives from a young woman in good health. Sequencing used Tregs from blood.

The DNA for the CDR3 is TGTGCCAGCAGCACGGTCGGGCTAGCAGGCAAAGAGCAGTACTTC. Its translation is CASSTVGLAGKEQYF. This chain joins TRBV5-4 and TRBJ2-7; D is possibly TRBD2 (5 bases). The CDR3 totals 15 residues. Trimming removed 4 bases at V and 7 bases at J, with 21 bases between. Per the germline V gene, CDR1 is SGHNT and CDR2 is YYREEE (reference sequence).